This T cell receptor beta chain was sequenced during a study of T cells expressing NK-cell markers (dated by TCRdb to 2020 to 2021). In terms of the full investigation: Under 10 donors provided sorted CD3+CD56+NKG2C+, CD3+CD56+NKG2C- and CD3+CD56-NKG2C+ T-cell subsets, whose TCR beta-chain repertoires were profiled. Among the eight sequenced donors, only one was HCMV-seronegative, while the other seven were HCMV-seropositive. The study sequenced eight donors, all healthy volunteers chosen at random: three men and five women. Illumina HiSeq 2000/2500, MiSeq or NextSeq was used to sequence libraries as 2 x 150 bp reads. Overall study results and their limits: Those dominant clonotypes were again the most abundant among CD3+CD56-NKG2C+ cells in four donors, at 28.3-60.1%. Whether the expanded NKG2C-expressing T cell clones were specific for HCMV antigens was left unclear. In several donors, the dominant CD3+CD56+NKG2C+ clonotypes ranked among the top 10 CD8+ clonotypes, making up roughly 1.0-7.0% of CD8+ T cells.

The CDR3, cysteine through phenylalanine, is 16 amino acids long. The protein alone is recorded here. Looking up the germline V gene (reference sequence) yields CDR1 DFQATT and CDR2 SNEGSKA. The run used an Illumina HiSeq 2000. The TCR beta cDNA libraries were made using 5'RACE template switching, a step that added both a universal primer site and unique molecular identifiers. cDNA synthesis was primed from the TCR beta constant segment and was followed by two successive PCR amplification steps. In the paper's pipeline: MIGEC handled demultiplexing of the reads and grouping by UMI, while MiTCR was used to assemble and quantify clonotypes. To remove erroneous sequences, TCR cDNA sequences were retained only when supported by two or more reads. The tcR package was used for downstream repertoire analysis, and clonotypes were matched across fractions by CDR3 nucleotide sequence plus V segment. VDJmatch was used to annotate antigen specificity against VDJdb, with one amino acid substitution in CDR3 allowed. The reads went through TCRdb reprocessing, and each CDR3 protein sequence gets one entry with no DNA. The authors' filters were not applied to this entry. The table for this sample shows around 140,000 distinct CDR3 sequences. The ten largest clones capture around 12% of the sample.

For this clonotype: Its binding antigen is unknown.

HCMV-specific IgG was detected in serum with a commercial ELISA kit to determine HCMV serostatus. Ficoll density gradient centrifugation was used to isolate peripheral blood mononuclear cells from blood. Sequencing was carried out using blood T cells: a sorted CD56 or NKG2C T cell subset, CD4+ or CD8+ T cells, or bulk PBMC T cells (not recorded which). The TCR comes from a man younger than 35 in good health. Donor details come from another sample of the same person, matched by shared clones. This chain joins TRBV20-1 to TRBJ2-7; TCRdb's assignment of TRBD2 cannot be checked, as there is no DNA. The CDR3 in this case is CSARDLGGRHTREQYF.